This is a list of T cell receptor beta chains from one sample in a study of cytomegalovirus exposure and HLA in healthy donors. Only in-frame clones appear in the TCRdb table, and some are missing; sequencing was by immunoSEQ multiplex PCR. Altogether approximately 100,000 clones are present, around 79% being singletons, with the ten largest covering around 6.1%. The sample was PBMCs. Receptors were obtained from a man aged 60-69 years in good health and CMV-seropositive. The CDR3 runs from the conserved cysteine through the conserved F or W. D genes are given only for firm matches. For some rows the clone size is stated as once, few or many, or as a class when expanded; others skip it.

size	J	D	V	DNA	CDR3
.	TRBJ2-1	TRBD2	TRBV5-1	TGCGCCAGCAGCTTGGGACTAGCGGGGTACTACAATGAGCAGTTCTTC	CASSLGLAGYYNEQFF
.	TRBJ2-3	TRBD2	TRBV11-2	TGTGCCAGCAGACGGGGGGGGCCGTTAGATACGCAGTATTTT	CASRRGGPLDTQYF
.	TRBJ1-3	.	TRBV18	TGTGCCAGCTCACCCTCGCAAGCCTTCTCTGGAAACACCATATATTTT	CASSPSQAFSGNTIYF
.	TRBJ1-2	TRBD1	TRBV19	TGTGCCAGTAGTCTCCGGACAGGGCCCGATGGCTACACCTTC	CASSLRTGPDGYTF
.	TRBJ2-1	TRBD1	TRBV27	TGTGCCAGCAGTTTAATCCAGGGGGCAAGATACAATGAGCAGTTCTTC	CASSLIQGARYNEQFF
once	TRBJ2-7	.	TRBV28	TGTGCCAACAGTCTACAGGGTTTTTATCTCTACGAGCAGTACTTC	CANSLQGFYLYEQYF
many	TRBJ2-3	.	TRBV4-1	TGCGCCAGCAGCCAAGTCGTGTCGACAGATTACACAGATACGCAGTATTTT	CASSQVVSTDYTDTQYF
few	TRBJ2-6	.	TRBV5-1	TGCGCCAGCAGCGTTCGACAGACCTCTGGGGCCAACGTCCTGACTTTC	CASSVRQTSGANVLTF
.	TRBJ1-1	.	TRBV28	TGTGCCAGCAGTTTTTCCAGGGGAGACACTGAAGCTTTCTTT	CASSFSRGDTEAFF
few	TRBJ1-1	TRBD1	TRBV18	TGTGCCAGCTCACCGACAGGGGGCGATGAAGCTTTCTTT	CASSPTGGDEAFF
few	TRBJ1-2	TRBD1	TRBV7-9	TGTGCCAGCAGCTTGACAGGGGGCAAGGGTGGCTACACCTTC	CASSLTGGKGGYTF
.	TRBJ2-5	.	TRBV11-2	TGTGCCAGCAGCTTAGATATACAGACGTTCCAAGAGACCCAGTACTTC	CASSLDIQTFQETQYF
few	TRBJ1-4	.	TRBV29-1	TGCAGCGTTGCGGGGGGTCGGACCAGGAATGAAAAACTGTTTTTT	CSVAGGRTRNEKLFF
.	TRBJ2-2	TRBD1	TRBV5-1	TGCGCCAGCAGCCTAAATACCGGGACAGTGGGGTCCGGGGAGCTGTTTTTT	CASSLNTGTVGSGELFF
.	TRBJ2-5	.	TRBV2	TGTGCCAGCAGCCGGGACTCACGGGAGACCCAGTACTTC	CASSRDSRETQYF
.	TRBJ1-2	TRBD1	TRBV19	TGTGCCAGTAAGGGGAGGACAGGGAACTATGGCTACACCTTC	CASKGRTGNYGYTF
.	TRBJ2-3	TRBD1	TRBV19	TGTGCCAGTAGTCCACGTGACAGGGTCCGTACGCAGTATTTT	CASSPRDRVRTQYF
.	TRBJ2-2	.	TRBV7-3	TGTGCCAGCAGCTCGCACGGGGGGCGCACCGGGGAGCTGTTTTTT	CASSSHGGRTGELFF
.	TRBJ2-5	TRBD2	TRBV7-6	TGTGCCAGCAGCTCCCGAGCGGGGGGACAGACCCAGTACTTC	CASSSRAGGQTQYF